The rows below give T cell receptor beta chains drawn from one sample of a study of TIL therapy for anti-PD-1-resistant metastatic lung cancer. Profiled with immunoSEQ multiplex PCR; TCRdb holds only in-frame clones, not every one. The table has some 8,100 clones, just under 75% seen once; the top ten hold 7% to 8%. Sequenced here: tumor tissue, sampled at baseline. The receptors stem from a person aged 25-85 years with non-small cell lung cancer. CDR3s include the opening cysteine and the closing phenylalanine or tryptophan. D genes are given only for firm matches. The size entry is marked missing in some rows and otherwise reads once, few, many or a size class.

d_call j_call clone_size v_call cdr3_aa cdr3_nt
- TRBJ2-1 - TRBV4-1 CASRGGLKDEQFF TGCGCCAGCAGGGGTGGGCTAAAAGATGAGCAGTTCTTC
- TRBJ2-1 - TRBV6-4 CASSDWTSNEQFF TGTGCCAGCAGTGATTGGACATCTAATGAGCAGTTCTTC
TRBD1 TRBJ1-5 few TRBV4-2 CASSQGGTGAQPQHF TGTGCCAGCAGCCAAGGCGGGACAGGGGCTCAGCCCCAGCATTTT
- TRBJ1-4 - TRBV4-1 CASSQESVYQRTNEKLFF TGCGCCAGCAGCCAAGAGTCCGTCTATCAGAGAACTAATGAAAAACTGTTTTTT
TRBD1 TRBJ2-3 - TRBV28 CASSHRQGKAADTQYF TGTGCCAGCAGTCACCGACAGGGAAAAGCGGCAGATACGCAGTATTTT
TRBD1 TRBJ1-2 few TRBV5-1 CASRYDRGGGYTF TGCGCCAGCAGGTACGACAGGGGAGGTGGCTACACCTTC
TRBD2 TRBJ2-5 - TRBV7-2 CASSLGPAGAGQETQYF TGTGCCAGCAGCTTAGGGCCAGCGGGGGCAGGACAAGAGACCCAGTACTTC
- TRBJ2-5 once TRBV28 CASSVVRAAETQYF TGTGCCAGCAGTGTCGTGCGGGCGGCGGAGACCCAGTACTTC
- TRBJ1-5 few TRBV7-2 CASSDLGTGQPQHF TGTGCCAGCAGCGACCTCGGAACGGGTCAGCCCCAGCATTTT
TRBD1 TRBJ2-1 - TRBV7-2 CASSPDRAYNEQFF TGTGCCAGCAGCCCCGACAGGGCCTACAATGAGCAGTTCTTC
TRBD2 TRBJ2-5 - TRBV5-4 CASSWPRGLAGDYQETQYF TGTGCCAGCAGCTGGCCCCGCGGACTAGCGGGGGACTACCAAGAGACCCAGTACTTC
TRBD2 TRBJ2-3 - TRBV2 CASRGTSGRDTQYF TGTGCCAGCAGGGGGACTAGCGGCAGGGATACGCAGTATTTT
TRBD2 TRBJ2-7 once TRBV7-9 CASSPGIAGGNEQYF TGTGCCAGCAGCCCAGGGATAGCGGGAGGTAACGAGCAGTACTTC
TRBD2 TRBJ2-1 - TRBV19 CASSLTSGNYNEQFF TGTGCCAGTAGTCTAACTAGCGGGAACTACAATGAGCAGTTCTTC
- TRBJ1-1 - TRBV6-5 CASSLQENTEAFF TGTGCCAGCAGTTTGCAGGAGAACACTGAAGCTTTCTTT
TRBD1 TRBJ2-1 - TRBV12-5 CASGPTRTGGNEQFF TGTGCTAGTGGCCCTACGAGGACAGGGGGCAATGAGCAGTTCTTC
- TRBJ2-7 - TRBV6-5 CASSYSWQGTGEQYF TGTGCCAGCAGTTACAGTTGGCAGGGCACTGGGGAGCAGTACTTC
- TRBJ2-5 - TRBV7-3 CASSLGGEETQYF TGTGCCAGCAGCTTGGGGGGTGAGGAGACCCAGTACTTC
TRBD1 TRBJ2-1 - TRBV28 CASRLIRQGGYNEQFF TGTGCCAGCAGACTGATTCGACAGGGGGGATACAATGAGCAGTTCTTC
- TRBJ2-5 - TRBV5-4 CASSSDMRETQYF TGTGCCAGCAGTTCGGACATGCGAGAGACCCAGTACTTC
- TRBJ2-6 - TRBV19 CASRRGSGANVLTF TGTGCCAGTAGGCGGGGCTCTGGGGCCAACGTCCTGACTTTC
TRBD1 TRBJ2-1 - TRBV5-4 CASSLQGAGNEQFF TGTGCCAGCAGCTTGCAGGGGGCAGGTAATGAGCAGTTCTTC
- TRBJ1-3 - TRBV14 CASSQELGYGAGNTIYF TGTGCCAGCAGCCAAGAGTTGGGCTACGGGGCTGGAAACACCATATATTTT
TRBD2 TRBJ2-2 - TRBV27 CASSDLLAGGQGTGELFF TGTGCCAGCAGTGACCTACTAGCGGGGGGGCAGGGCACCGGGGAGCTGTTTTTT
TRBD1 TRBJ1-1 - TRBV7-8 CASSGRQGKSFFAEAFF TGTGCCAGCAGCGGACGACAGGGGAAGAGTTTTTTTGCTGAAGCTTTCTTT
TRBD1 TRBJ2-3 once TRBV29-1 CSVGTGDSTDTQYF TGCAGCGTAGGGACAGGGGATAGCACAGATACGCAGTATTTT
TRBD1 TRBJ1-1 - TRBV19 CASSIRDRGRGTEAFF TGTGCCAGTAGTATTCGGGACAGGGGGCGAGGGACTGAAGCTTTCTTT
TRBD1 TRBJ1-3 - TRBV7-3 CASSSTGGTGNTIYF TGTGCCAGCAGCTCTACAGGGGGTACTGGAAACACCATATATTTT
- TRBJ2-1 - TRBV19 CASSIGAVLEQFF TGTGCCAGTAGTATTGGGGCAGTGCTTGAGCAGTTCTTC
TRBD2 TRBJ2-3 - TRBV2 CASRYLLAGSFTDTQYF TGTGCCAGCAGGTACTTGCTAGCGGGGTCCTTCACAGATACGCAGTATTTT
- TRBJ2-1 large TRBV30 CAWRDYNEQFF TGTGCCTGGAGGGACTACAATGAGCAGTTCTTC